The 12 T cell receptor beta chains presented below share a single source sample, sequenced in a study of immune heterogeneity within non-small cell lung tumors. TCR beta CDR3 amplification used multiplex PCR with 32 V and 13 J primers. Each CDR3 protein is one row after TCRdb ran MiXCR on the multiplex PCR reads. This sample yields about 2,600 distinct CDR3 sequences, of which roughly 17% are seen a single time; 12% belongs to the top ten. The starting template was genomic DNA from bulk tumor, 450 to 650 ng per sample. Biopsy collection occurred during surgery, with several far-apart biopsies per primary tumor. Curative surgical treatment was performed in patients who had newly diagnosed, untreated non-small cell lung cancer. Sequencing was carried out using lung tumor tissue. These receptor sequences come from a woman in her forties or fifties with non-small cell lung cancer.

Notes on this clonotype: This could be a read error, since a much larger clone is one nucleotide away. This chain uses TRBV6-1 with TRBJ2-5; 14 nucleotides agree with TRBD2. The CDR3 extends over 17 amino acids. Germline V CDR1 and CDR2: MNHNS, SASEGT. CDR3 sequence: CASSRGLAGGGQETKYF. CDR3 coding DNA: TGTGCCAGCAGCCGAGGACTAGCGGGAGGAGGGCAAGAGACCAAGTACTTC.

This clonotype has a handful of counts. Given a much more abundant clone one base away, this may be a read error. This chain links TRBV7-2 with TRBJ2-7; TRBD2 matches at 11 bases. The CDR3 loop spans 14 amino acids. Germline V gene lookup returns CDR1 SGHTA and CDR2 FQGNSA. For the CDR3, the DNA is TGTGCCAGCAGCACCAGACTAGCGGGAAGCGAGAAGTACTTC. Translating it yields CASSTRLAGSEKYF.

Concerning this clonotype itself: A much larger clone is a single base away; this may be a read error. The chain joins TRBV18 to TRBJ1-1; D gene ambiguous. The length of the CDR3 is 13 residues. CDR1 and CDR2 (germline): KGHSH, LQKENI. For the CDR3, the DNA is TGTGCCAGCTCACCGATCGGTCACACTGAAGATTTCTTT. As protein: CASSPIGHTEDFF. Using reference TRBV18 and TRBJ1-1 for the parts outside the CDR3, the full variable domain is NAGVMQNPRHLVRRRGQEARLRCSPMKGHSHVYWYRQLPEEGLKFMVYLQKENIIDESGMPKERFSAEFPKEGPSILRIQQVVRGDSAAYFCASSPIGHTEDFFGQGTRLTVV.

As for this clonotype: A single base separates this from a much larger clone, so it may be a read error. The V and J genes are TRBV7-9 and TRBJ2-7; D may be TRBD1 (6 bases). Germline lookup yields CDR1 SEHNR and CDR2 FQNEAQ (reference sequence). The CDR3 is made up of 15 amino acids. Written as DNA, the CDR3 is TGTGCCAGCAGCTTCACAACCGGGACAAACTACGGGCAGTACTTC. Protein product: CASSFTTGTNYGQYF.

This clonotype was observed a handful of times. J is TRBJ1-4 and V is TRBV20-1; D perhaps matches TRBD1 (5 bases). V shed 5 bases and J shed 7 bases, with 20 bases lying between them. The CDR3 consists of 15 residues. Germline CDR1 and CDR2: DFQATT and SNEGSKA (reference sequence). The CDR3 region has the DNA TGCAGTGCTCGGGGCCTTCCGGACAATAGTGAAAAACTGTTTTTT. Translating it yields CSARGLPDNSEKLFF.

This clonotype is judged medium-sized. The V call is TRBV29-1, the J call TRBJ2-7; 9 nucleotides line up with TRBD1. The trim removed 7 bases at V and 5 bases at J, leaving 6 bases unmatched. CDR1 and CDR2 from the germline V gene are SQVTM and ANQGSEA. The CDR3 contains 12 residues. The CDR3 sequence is CSARQGGNEQYF. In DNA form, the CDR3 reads TGCAGCGCCAGACAGGGGGGCAACGAGCAGTACTTC.

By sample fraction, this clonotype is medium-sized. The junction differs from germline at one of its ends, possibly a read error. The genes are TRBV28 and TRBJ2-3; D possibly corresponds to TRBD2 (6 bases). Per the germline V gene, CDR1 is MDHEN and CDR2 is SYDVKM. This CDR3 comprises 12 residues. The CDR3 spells CGSQRVTDTQYF. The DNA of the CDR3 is TGTGGCAGCCAGCGGGTGACAGATACGCAGTATTTT.

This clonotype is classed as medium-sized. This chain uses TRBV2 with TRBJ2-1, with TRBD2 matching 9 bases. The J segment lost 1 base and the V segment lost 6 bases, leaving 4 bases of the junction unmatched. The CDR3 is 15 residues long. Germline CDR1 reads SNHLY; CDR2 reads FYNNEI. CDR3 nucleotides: TGTGCCAGCAGGCCAACTAGCGGGTCCTACAATGAGCAGTTCTTC. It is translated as CASRPTSGSYNEQFF.

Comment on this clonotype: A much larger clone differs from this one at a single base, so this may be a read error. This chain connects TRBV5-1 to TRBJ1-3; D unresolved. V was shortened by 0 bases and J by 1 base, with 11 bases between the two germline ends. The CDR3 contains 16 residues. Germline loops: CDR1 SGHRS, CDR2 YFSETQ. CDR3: CASSLAHGLSGNTIYF. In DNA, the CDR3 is TGCGCCAGCAGCTTGGCACACGGATTGTCTGGAAACACCATATATTTT.

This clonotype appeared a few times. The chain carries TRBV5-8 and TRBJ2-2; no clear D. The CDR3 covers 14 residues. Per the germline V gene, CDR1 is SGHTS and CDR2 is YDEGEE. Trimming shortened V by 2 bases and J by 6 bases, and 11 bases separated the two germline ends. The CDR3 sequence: CASSLQGVPGELFF. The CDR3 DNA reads TGTGCCAGCAGCTTACAAGGAGTACCCGGGGAGCTGTTTTTT.

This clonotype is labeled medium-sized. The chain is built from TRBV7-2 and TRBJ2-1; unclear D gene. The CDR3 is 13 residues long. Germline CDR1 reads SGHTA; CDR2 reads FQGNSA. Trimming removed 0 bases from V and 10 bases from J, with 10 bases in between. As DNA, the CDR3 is TGTGCCAGCAGCTTAGCAGGTGGTCGAGAGCAGTTCTTC. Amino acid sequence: CASSLAGGREQFF.

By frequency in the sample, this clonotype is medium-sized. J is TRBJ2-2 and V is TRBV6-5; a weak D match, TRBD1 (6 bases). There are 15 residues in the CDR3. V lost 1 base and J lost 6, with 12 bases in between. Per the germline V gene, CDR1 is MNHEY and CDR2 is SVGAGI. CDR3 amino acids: CASSYLAGESGELFF. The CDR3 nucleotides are TGTGCCAGCAGTTACTTGGCAGGGGAATCCGGGGAGCTGTTTTTT.